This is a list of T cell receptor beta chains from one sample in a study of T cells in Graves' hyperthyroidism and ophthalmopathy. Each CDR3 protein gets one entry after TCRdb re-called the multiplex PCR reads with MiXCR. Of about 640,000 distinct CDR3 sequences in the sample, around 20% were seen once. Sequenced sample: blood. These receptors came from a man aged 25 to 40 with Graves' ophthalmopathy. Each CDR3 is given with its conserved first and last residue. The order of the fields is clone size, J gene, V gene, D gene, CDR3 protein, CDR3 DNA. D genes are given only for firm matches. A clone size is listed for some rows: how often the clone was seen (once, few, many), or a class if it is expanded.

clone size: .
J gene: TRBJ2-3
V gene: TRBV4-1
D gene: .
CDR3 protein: CASSRGGGTDTQYF
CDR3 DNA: TGCGCCAGCAGCCGCGGAGGGGGCACAGATACGCAGTATTTT

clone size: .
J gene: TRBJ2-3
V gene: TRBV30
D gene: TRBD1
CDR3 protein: CAWGTGGVNTQYF
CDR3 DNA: TGTGCCTGGGGGACAGGAGGCGTGAATACGCAGTATTTT

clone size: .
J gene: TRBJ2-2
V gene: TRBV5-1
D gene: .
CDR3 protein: CASSWDTGELFF
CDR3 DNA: TGCGCCAGCAGCTGGGACACCGGGGAGCTGTTTTTT

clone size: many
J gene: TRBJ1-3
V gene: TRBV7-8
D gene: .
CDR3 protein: CASRVDRGNTIYF
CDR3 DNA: TGTGCCAGCAGAGTGGACCGCGGAAACACCATATATTTT

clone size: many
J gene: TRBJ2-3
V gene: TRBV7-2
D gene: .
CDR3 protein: CASSSDYGDTQYF
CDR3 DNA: TGTGCCAGCAGCTCCGACTACGGAGATACGCAGTATTTT

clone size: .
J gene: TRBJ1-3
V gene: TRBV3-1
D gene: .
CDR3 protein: CASSHAGSGNTIYF
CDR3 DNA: TGTGCCAGCAGCCATGCAGGGTCTGGAAACACCATATATTTT

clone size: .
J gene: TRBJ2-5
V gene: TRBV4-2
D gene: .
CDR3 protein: CASSQWVGEGETQYF
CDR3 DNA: TGTGCCAGCAGCCAGTGGGTGGGAGAGGGAGAGACCCAGTACTTC

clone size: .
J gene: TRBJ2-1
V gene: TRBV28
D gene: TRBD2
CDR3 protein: CASSTYPPSGSTSYNEQFF
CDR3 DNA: TGTGCCAGTAGTACCTACCCGCCTAGCGGGAGTACCTCCTACAATGAGCAGTTCTTC

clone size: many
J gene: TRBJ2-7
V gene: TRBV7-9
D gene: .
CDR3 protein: CASSLKGDASSYEQYF
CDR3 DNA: TGTGCCAGCAGCTTGAAAGGGGACGCCAGCTCCTACGAGCAGTACTTC

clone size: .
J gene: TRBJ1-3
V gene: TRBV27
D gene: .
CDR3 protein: CASRMTGSGNTIYF
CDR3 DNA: TGTGCCAGCAGGATGACAGGCTCTGGAAACACCATATATTTT

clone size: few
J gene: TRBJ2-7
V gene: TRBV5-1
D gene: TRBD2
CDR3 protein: CASSLNGRVDEQYF
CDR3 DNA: TGCGCCAGCAGCTTAAACGGGAGGGTCGACGAGCAGTACTTC

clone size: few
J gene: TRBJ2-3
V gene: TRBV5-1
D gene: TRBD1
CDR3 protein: CASNDRGASDTQYF
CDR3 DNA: TGCGCCAGCAACGACAGGGGGGCGTCAGATACGCAGTATTTT

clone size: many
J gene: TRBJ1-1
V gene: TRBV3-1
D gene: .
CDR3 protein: CASSQERVANTEAFF
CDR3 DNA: TGTGCCAGCAGCCAAGAGAGGGTCGCTAACACTGAAGCTTTCTTT

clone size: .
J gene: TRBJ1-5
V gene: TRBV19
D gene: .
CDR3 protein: CATRGALVGNQPQHF
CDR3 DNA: TGTGCCACCAGAGGGGCGCTGGTTGGGAATCAGCCCCAGCATTTT

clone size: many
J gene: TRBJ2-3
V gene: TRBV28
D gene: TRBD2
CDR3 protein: CASTAPGTSDMDTQYF
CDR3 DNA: TGTGCCAGCACCGCCCCCGGGACTAGCGATATGGATACGCAGTATTTT

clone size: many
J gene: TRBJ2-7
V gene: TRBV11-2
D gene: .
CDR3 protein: CASSLGLTLYEQYF
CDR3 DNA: TGTGCCAGCAGCTTAGGTCTCACACTCTACGAGCAGTACTTC

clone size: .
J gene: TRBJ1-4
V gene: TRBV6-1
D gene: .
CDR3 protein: CASRGHSLNEKLFF
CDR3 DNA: TGTGCCAGCAGAGGACACTCCCTAAATGAAAAACTGTTTTTT

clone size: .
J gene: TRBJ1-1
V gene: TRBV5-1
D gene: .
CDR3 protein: CASSPGLSANTEAFF
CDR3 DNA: TGCGCCAGCAGCCCCGGTCTGAGTGCGAACACTGAAGCTTTCTTT

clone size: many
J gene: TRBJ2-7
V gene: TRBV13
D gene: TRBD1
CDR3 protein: CASSFGTAAYEQYF
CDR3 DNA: TGTGCCAGCAGTTTCGGGACAGCAGCCTACGAGCAGTACTTC

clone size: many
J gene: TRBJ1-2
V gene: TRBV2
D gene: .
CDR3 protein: CASMRENGYTF
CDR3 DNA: TGTGCCAGCATGAGGGAAAATGGCTACACCTTC

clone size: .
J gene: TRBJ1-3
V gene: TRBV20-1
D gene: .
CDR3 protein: CSARDSTLGSGNTIYF
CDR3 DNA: TGCAGTGCTAGAGATAGTACGCTTGGGTCTGGAAACACCATATATTTT

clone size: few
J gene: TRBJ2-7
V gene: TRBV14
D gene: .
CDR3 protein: CASSPHPTDGYEQYF
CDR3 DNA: TGTGCCAGCAGCCCACACCCAACCGACGGGTACGAGCAGTACTTC

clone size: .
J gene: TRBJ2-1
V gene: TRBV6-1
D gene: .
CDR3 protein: CASVVGDTLNEQFF
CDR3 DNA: TGTGCCAGCGTCGTGGGGGACACGCTCAATGAGCAGTTCTTC

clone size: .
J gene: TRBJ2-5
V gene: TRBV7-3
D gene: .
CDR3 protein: CASSLMPQETQYF
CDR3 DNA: TGTGCCAGCAGCTTAATGCCCCAAGAGACCCAGTACTTC

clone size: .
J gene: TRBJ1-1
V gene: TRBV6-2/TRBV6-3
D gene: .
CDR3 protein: CASSYEGRGNTEAFF
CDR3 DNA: TGTGCCAGCAGTTACGAGGGCAGGGGGAACACTGAAGCTTTCTTT

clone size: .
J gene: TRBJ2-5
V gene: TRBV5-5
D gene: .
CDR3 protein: CASSLGLIRETQYF
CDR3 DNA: TGTGCCAGCAGCTTGGGGCTAATCAGAGAGACCCAGTACTTC

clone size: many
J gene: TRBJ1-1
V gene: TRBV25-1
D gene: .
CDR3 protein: CASSERGNTEAFF
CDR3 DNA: TGTGCCAGCAGTGAAAGGGGGAACACTGAAGCTTTCTTT

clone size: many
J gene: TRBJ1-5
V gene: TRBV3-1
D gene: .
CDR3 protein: CASSQVGGSAQHF
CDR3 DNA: TGTGCCAGCAGCCAAGTCGGGGGTTCGGCCCAGCATTTT

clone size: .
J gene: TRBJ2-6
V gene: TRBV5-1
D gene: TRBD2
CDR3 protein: CASSAGLAGSSGANVLTF
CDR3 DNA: TGCGCCAGCAGCGCGGGACTAGCGGGAAGCTCTGGGGCCAACGTCCTGACTTTC

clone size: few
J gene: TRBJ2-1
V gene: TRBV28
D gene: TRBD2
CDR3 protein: CASGIPIRREQNNEQFF
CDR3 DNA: TGTGCCAGCGGGATTCCTATACGGCGGGAGCAAAACAATGAGCAGTTCTTC

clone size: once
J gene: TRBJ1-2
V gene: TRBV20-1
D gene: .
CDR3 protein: CSAPGSYGYTF
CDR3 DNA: TGCAGTGCTCCTGGATCCTATGGCTACACCTTC

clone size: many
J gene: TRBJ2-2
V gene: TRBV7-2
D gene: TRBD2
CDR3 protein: CASSLRISTLAGNTGELFF
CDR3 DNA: TGTGCCAGCAGCTTACGAATTTCTACTCTAGCGGGGAACACCGGGGAGCTGTTTTTT

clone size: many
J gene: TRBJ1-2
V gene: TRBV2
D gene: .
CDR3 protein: CASRTPGDYGYTF
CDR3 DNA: TGTGCCAGCAGGACTCCGGGTGACTATGGCTACACCTTC

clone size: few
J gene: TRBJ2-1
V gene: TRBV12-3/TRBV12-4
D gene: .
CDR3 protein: CASSLLGDNEQFF
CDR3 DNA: TGTGCCAGCAGTTTGTTGGGGGACAATGAGCAGTTCTTC

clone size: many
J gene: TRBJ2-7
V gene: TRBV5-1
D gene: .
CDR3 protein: CASHDSSYEQYF
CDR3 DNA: TGCGCCAGCCATGACAGTTCCTACGAGCAGTACTTC

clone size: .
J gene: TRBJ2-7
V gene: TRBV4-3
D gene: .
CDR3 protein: CASSLSPTAAYEQYF
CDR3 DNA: TGCGCCAGCAGCCTTTCCCCGACTGCCGCCTACGAGCAGTACTTC

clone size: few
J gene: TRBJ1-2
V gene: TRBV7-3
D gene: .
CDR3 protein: CASSLPLGGYTF
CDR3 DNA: TGTGCCAGCAGCCTCCCGTTGGGGGGCTACACCTTC

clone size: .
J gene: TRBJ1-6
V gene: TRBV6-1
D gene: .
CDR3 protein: CASKTGNSYNSPLHF
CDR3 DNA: TGTGCCAGCAAAACAGGGAACTCCTATAATTCACCCCTCCACTTT

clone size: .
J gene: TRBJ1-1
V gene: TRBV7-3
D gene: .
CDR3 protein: CASSAARNTEAFF
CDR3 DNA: TGTGCCAGCAGCGCCGCGCGAAACACTGAAGCTTTCTTT

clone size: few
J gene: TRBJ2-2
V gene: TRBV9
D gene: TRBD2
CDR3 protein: CASSVEVSGRAGGELFF
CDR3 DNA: TGTGCCAGCAGCGTAGAAGTTAGCGGGAGGGCCGGCGGGGAGCTGTTTTTT

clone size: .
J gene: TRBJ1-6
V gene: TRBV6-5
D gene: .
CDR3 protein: CASSYSADRRSPLHF
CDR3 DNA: TGTGCCAGCAGTTACTCGGCAGACCGCCGGTCACCCCTCCACTTT

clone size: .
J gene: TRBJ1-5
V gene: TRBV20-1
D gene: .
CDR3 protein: CSARVSGFQNQPQHF
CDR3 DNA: TGCAGTGCTAGAGTGTCGGGGTTCCAAAATCAGCCCCAGCATTTT

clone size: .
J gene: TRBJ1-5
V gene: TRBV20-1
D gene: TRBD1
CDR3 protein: CSAGTGIGNQPQHF
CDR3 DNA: TGCAGTGCCGGGACAGGGATTGGCAATCAGCCCCAGCATTTT

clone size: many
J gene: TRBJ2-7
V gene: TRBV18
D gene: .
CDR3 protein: CASSPGQSSYEQYF
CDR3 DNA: TGTGCCAGCAGCCCAGGACAGAGCTCCTACGAGCAGTACTTC

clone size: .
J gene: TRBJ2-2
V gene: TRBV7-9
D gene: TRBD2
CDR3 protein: CASSSPIRLAGVAGELFF
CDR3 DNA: TGTGCCAGCAGCTCACCAATTAGACTAGCGGGAGTGGCCGGGGAGCTGTTTTTT

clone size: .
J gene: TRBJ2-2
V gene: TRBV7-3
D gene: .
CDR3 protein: CASSETRGNTGELFF
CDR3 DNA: TGTGCCAGCAGCGAGACTAGAGGGAACACCGGGGAGCTGTTTTTT